The entry below gives a single TCR beta chain sequence along with its context. Its antigen remains unknown. Template switching by 5'RACE with UMIs generated the TCR beta cDNA. TCRdb reprocessed the 5' RACE reads; each CDR3 protein has one entry and no DNA is given. In all, the sample yields about 170,000 distinct CDR3 sequences. This entry belongs to a study of T cells expressing NK-cell markers. Study outcomes and limitations: Roughly six donors showed dominant NKG2C+ clonotypes comprising roughly 1.0-7.0% of their CD8+ T cells.

CDR1 is SNHLY and CDR2 is FYNNEI in the germline V gene. The CDR3 sequence is 12 residues long. The sequence derives from a man between 18 and 69 years old in good health. The sample consisted of blood T cells: a sorted CD56 or NKG2C T cell subset, CD4+ or CD8+ T cells, or bulk PBMC T cells (not recorded which). The chain has TRBV2 and TRBJ2-7. CDR3 in amino acids: CASDAGSYEQYF.